This TCR beta chain stems from a study of spatial heterogeneity in lung cancer. V shed 0 bases and J shed 6 bases, with 17 bases lying between them. CDR1 GTSNPN and CDR2 SVGIG come from the germline V gene (reference sequence). The CDR3 has 15 residues. Broader study findings: Ubiquitous expanded tumor TCRs appeared in blood more at resection than follow-up.

Time point defined: sample taken at primary tumor resection. The input material, whole RNA from tumor, nontumor lung or frozen PBMC, was sequenced unsorted. In the library, each TCR cDNA molecule bore its own unique molecular identifier. Each CDR3 protein is one row after TCRdb ran MiXCR on the 5' RACE reads. The data contain about 38,000 distinct CDR3 sequences, under 6.5% of them singletons. The sample holds many counts of this clonotype. Its specificity is not known. The rearrangement uses TRBV30 and TRBJ1-2; D is uncertain. The sample was PBMCs, taken at surgery. This receptor was identified in a male donor with early-stage non-small cell lung cancer. The CDR3 bases are TGTGCCTGGAGTGTTCGGGCCCAAATCGCAAATGGCTACACCTTC. Translated: CAWSVRAQIANGYTF.